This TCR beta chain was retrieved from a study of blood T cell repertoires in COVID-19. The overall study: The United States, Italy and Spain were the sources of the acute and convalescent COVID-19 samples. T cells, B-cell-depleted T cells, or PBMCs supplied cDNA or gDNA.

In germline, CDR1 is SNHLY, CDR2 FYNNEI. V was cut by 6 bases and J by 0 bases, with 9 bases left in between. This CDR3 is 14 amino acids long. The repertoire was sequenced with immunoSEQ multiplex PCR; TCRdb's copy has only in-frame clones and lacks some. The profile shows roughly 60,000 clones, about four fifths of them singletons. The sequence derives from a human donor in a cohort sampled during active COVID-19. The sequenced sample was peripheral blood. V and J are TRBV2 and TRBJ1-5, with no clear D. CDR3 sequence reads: CASRGQSSNQPQHF. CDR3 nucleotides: TGTGCCAGCAGGGGCCAGTCTAGCAATCAGCCCCAGCATTTT.